Listed here are 8 T cell receptor beta chains from one sample, sequenced in a study of early T cells in non-severe SARS-CoV-2 infection. One entry per CDR3 protein, called by TCRdb with MiXCR from the 5' RACE reads. Here the sample spans more than 25,000 distinct CDR3 sequences, about 10% being singletons. Sequencing used whole blood. Every receptor here comes from an adult who was a healthcare worker with PCR-confirmed SARS-CoV-2 infection or an uninfected control (not recorded which).

Many counts were recorded for this clonotype. The V call is TRBV20-1, the J call TRBJ2-7, with 7 positions matching TRBD2. The CDR3 contains 13 residues. V lost 6 bases to trimming and J lost 3 bases; unmatched junction nucleotides: 8. From germline, CDR1 is DFQATT and CDR2 SNEGSKA (reference sequence). CDR3 region: CSAWGGGFYEQYF. The CDR3 nucleotides are TGCAGTGCATGGGGCGGGGGTTTCTACGAGCAGTACTTC.

At least ten counts were recorded for this clonotype. The rearrangement joins TRBV11-2 to TRBJ1-3, with D perhaps matching TRBD1 (6 bases). This CDR3 contains 15 residues. Trimming cost V 0 bases and J 3 bases, with 9 bases left between them. Germline loops: CDR1 SGHAT, CDR2 FQNNGV. The CDR3 bases are TGTGCCAGCAGCTTAGACCGGACAGTTGGAAACACCATATATTTT. It codes for CASSLDRTVGNTIYF.

This clonotype was recorded at least ten times. The chain employs TRBV27 and TRBJ2-4, with D possibly matching TRBD2 (5 bases). The V end was cut by 6 bases, the J end by 2 bases, with 14 bases between. This CDR3 is 15 amino acids long. The V gene's germline CDR1 is MNHEY and CDR2 SMNVEV (reference sequence). The CDR3 sequence is CASSLLERTKNIQYF. CDR3 nucleotide sequence: TGTGCCAGCAGCCTTCTCGAGCGGACCAAAAACATTCAGTACTTC.

The chain has TRBV7-2 and TRBJ2-4; TRBD1 matches 8 bases. CDR1 is SGHTA and CDR2 is FQGNSA in the germline V gene. The V segment lost 4 bases and the J segment 4 bases; nucleotides outside the gene matches: 6. There are 15 residues in the CDR3. Written as DNA, the CDR3 is TGTGCCAGCAGCTCACGACAGGGGATTAAAAACATTCAGTACTTC. This sequence encodes CASSSRQGIKNIQYF.

In this sample, this clonotype turned up once. DNA for the CDR3: TGTGCCAGCAGTTTTGGGGGGGAGGTCTCACCCCTCCACTTT. It codes for CASSFGGEVSPLHF. The V gene is TRBV27, the J gene TRBJ1-6, with D tentatively TRBD1 (5 bases). This CDR3 has 14 residues. Trimming cost V 3 bases and J 10 bases, with 13 bases left between them. Germline CDR1 MNHEY, CDR2 SMNVEV (reference sequence).

This clonotype was found a few times. CDR3 in amino acids: CASSLTGIDQPQHF. CDR3 DNA: TGCGCCAGCAGCCTGACAGGGATCGATCAGCCCCAGCATTTT. J is TRBJ1-5 and V is TRBV4-3, with TRBD1 matching 7 bases. J gave up 5 bases and V 4 bases, and 5 bases lay outside the gene matches. CDR1 and CDR2 from the germline V gene are LGHNA and YSLEER. This CDR3 contains 14 residues.

The chain employs TRBV7-2 and TRBJ2-2; the match to TRBD1 covers 11 bases. The J segment lost 2 bases and the V segment lost 5 bases, leaving 10 bases of the junction unmatched. CDR3 length equals 18 residues. CDR1 SGHTA and CDR2 FQGNSA come from the germline V gene. The CDR3 nucleotides are TGTGCCAGCAGCCCCCCCCTGGGACAGGGGGGAAACACCGGGGAGCTGTTTTTT. It is translated as CASSPPLGQGGNTGELFF.

This chain joins TRBV20-1 and TRBJ2-5; 14 nucleotides line up with TRBD2. CDR1 and CDR2 (germline): DFQATT, SNEGSKA (reference sequence). V trimming: 6 bases; J trimming: 2 bases; junction bases outside the gene matches: 5. The CDR3 spans 15 residues. CDR3 in amino acids: CSARGLAGVQETQYF. DNA of the CDR3: TGCAGTGCCCGGGGACTAGCGGGGGTACAAGAGACCCAGTACTTC.